These 25 T cell receptor beta chains came from one sample sequenced in a study of Graves' ophthalmopathy and Graves' hyperthyroidism (dated by TCRdb to 2017 to 2018). The data were produced on an Illumina HiSeq 2000. TCR beta CDR3 regions were amplified from RNA transcripts for repertoire sequencing. A first-round RT-PCR used HTBI primers with the Qiagen OneStep RT-PCR kit, followed by a second-round multiplex PCR, size selection and purification. The public reads were run again by TCRdb, first through fastp at Q25 and then through MiXCR, and only productive beta chains were kept. Rows are combined by CDR3 protein, so each entry shows the most common genes and DNA. The sample table records roughly 160,000 distinct CDR3 sequences; around 39% of these occur just once. About 8.2% of the sample belongs to the ten largest clones. Sequencing was performed on peripheral blood. These receptors all come from a man aged 25 to 45 with Graves' ophthalmopathy. Donor details come from another sample of the same person, matched by shared clones.

The chain joins TRBV28 to TRBJ2-7, with 9 bases fitting TRBD1. Germline-derived CDR1 and CDR2 are MDHEN and SYDVKM. Germline trimming cut 4 bases from V and 3 bases from J; bases unmatched to any gene: 16. This CDR3 comprises 18 residues. The CDR3 here is CASSSTGTGGFIVYEQYF. The CDR3 region has the DNA TGTGCCAGCAGTTCAACGGGCACAGGGGGCTTTATTGTCTACGAGCAGTACTTC.

This clonotype was observed many times. The genes are TRBV20-1 and TRBJ2-5; D uncertain. CDR1 is DFQATT, CDR2 SNEGSKA, per germline (reference sequence). Trimming shortened V by 3 bases and J by 1 base, and 18 bases separated the two germline ends. CDR3 size: 16 residues. This chain's CDR3 is CSASLSRLPFQETQYF. The DNA for the CDR3 is TGCAGTGCTAGTCTTTCCCGGCTCCCCTTCCAAGAGACCCAGTACTTC.

The chain recombines TRBV29-1 with TRBJ2-7, with D tentatively TRBD1 (5 bases). The germline V gene has CDR1 SQVTM and CDR2 ANQGSEA. V was shortened by 6 bases and J by 6 bases, with 21 bases between the two germline ends. This CDR3 region has 14 residues. The CDR3 reads CSVQGLGNTGEQYF. The CDR3 coding sequence is TGCAGCGTCCAGGGATTGGGGAACACCGGCGAGCAGTACTTC.

In its sample, this clonotype was seen once. This chain uses TRBV12-3 or TRBV12-4 with TRBJ1-5; possibly TRBD1 for D (5 bases). Trimming removed 6 bases from V and 8 bases from J, with 23 bases in between. The length of the CDR3 is 16 residues. The CDR3 sequence is CASSPDPGRLSEPQHF. The CDR3 DNA is TGTGCCAGCAGCCCTGACCCGGGACGTCTAAGTGAGCCCCAGCATTTT.

This clonotype was recorded many times. This chain's CDR3 is CASSRVWGDEAFF. The CDR3 nucleotides are TGTGCCAGCAGTAGGGTTTGGGGCGATGAAGCTTTCTTT. V usage is TRBV6-1 and J usage is TRBJ1-1, with D maybe TRBD1 (5 bases). Trimming removed 5 bases from V and 7 bases from J, with 14 bases in between. The germline V gene encodes CDR1 MNHNS and CDR2 SASEGT. The CDR3 spans 13 residues.

The chain recombines TRBV18 with TRBJ2-5; the D call may be TRBD1 or TRBD2 (5 bases each). Germline V gene sequence: CDR1 KGHSH, CDR2 LQKENI. V dropped 3 bases and J dropped 2 bases, with 13 bases sitting between them. The CDR3 totals 15 residues. CDR3 loop: CASSPPGTAQETQYF. As DNA, the CDR3 is TGTGCCAGCTCACCTCCCGGGACGGCTCAAGAGACCCAGTACTTC.

This clonotype was counted a single time. The chain uses TRBV6-5 and TRBJ2-5, with a tentative D call TRBD1 (6 bases). Trimming shortened V by 2 bases and J by 4 bases, and 14 bases separated the two germline ends. This CDR3 has 15 residues. Germline V gene lookup returns CDR1 MNHEY and CDR2 SVGAGI. CDR3 DNA: TGTGCCAGCAGTTACACCAGGACAGCCGCAGAGACCCAGTACTTC. This gives the protein CASSYTRTAAETQYF.

This clonotype occurred many times. The chain has TRBV30 and TRBJ2-7, with D perhaps matching TRBD2 (6 bases). Trimming stripped 0 bases from V and 2 bases from J, with 17 bases between. Germline V gene data show CDR1 as GTSNPN and CDR2 as SVGIG (reference sequence). The CDR3 has 16 residues. This CDR3 is CAWSVGRGSLTYEQYF. In DNA, the CDR3 is TGTGCCTGGAGTGTAGGGCGGGGAAGTTTGACCTACGAGCAGTACTTC.

The chain uses TRBV28 and TRBJ1-5; no clear D. CDR3 length equals 15 residues. Deletions cut 10 bases from V and 0 bases from J, with 16 bases between. Germline CDR1 MDHEN, CDR2 SYDVKM. CDR3 bases: TGTGCCATAGGCGGAAGGCAGAATAGCAATCAGCCCCAGCATTTT. This sequence encodes CAIGGRQNSNQPQHF.

This clonotype was detected many times. The V call is TRBV7-9, the J call TRBJ2-5, with a tentative D call TRBD2 (5 bases). The V gene's germline CDR1 is SEHNR and CDR2 FQNEAQ (reference sequence). V lost 4 bases to trimming and J lost 0 bases, with 15 bases between them. The CDR3 runs to 16 residues. The CDR3 bases are TGTGCCAGCAGCTCACCCCCCGGGGAGTACCAAGAGACCCAGTACTTC. It encodes CASSSPPGEYQETQYF.

The V gene is TRBV6-2 or TRBV6-3, the J gene TRBJ2-7; D uncertain. Trimming left V 6 bases short and J 0 bases short, with 12 bases between. From germline, CDR1 is MNHEY and CDR2 SVGEGT. This CDR3 is built from 14 residues. The CDR3 sequence is CASRLADISYEQYF. CDR3 bases: TGTGCCAGCAGGCTGGCCGACATCTCCTACGAGCAGTACTTC.

V and J are TRBV12-3 or TRBV12-4 and TRBJ2-7; tentatively, D is TRBD1 (6 bases). The length of the CDR3 is 18 residues. Trimming took off 3 bases at V and 3 bases at J, with 24 bases between the two ends. This CDR3 is CASSLGSPGQLTRYEQYF. The CDR3 nucleotides are TGTGCCAGCAGTTTGGGCTCCCCGGGACAACTAACCCGCTACGAGCAGTACTTC.

There are many counts of this clonotype. CDR3 sequence reads: CASSYHGRRTNTEAFF. The CDR3 DNA is TGTGCCAGCAGCTACCACGGACGGAGAACGAACACTGAAGCTTTCTTT. V gene TRBV3-1 combines with J gene TRBJ1-1; D remains unclear. The V and J ends lost 5 bases and 1 base respectively, with 17 bases between them. Per the germline V gene, CDR1 is LGHDT and CDR2 is YNNKEL (reference sequence). The CDR3 loop spans 16 amino acids.

This clonotype came up many times. The CDR3 here is CAISDSNTGELFF. The CDR3 DNA reads TGTGCCATTTCGGACAGTAACACCGGGGAGCTGTTTTTT. The chain recombines TRBV12-3 or TRBV12-4 with TRBJ2-2, with D maybe TRBD1 (6 bases). CDR3 length equals 13 residues. V lost 10 bases to trimming and J lost 2 bases, with 11 bases between them.

V gene TRBV6-4 combines with J gene TRBJ2-2; D is ambiguous. The V gene lost 2 bases and the J gene lost 3 bases, with 4 bases spanning the gap. The CDR3 contains 13 residues. Germline V gene data show CDR1 as MRHNA and CDR2 as SNTAGT. The CDR3 protein is CASSDPYTGELFF. The CDR3 bases are TGTGCCAGCAGTGACCCTTACACCGGGGAGCTGTTTTTT.

This clonotype was detected many times. The rearrangement uses TRBV6-2 or TRBV6-3 and TRBJ1-5; no clear D. The CDR3 length is 12 residues. V was pared by 5 bases and J by 6 bases, with 8 bases between. Germline values: CDR1 MNHEY, CDR2 SVGEGT. The DNA for the CDR3 is TGTGCCAGCAGTGACACGACTCAGCCCCAGCATTTT. This gives the protein CASSDTTQPQHF.

The rearrangement joins TRBV6-1 to TRBJ2-7, with D possibly being TRBD2 (6 bases). The CDR3 runs to 14 residues. Germline V gene lookup returns CDR1 MNHNS and CDR2 SASEGT. Between the trimmed V and J ends, which lost 5 bases and 4 bases, there was a span of 15 bases. CDR3 region: CASSLPGEQYEQYF. CDR3 bases: TGTGCCAGCAGTCTCCCGGGGGAGCAGTACGAGCAGTACTTC.

The J gene is TRBJ1-1, the V gene TRBV6-5, with TRBD1 as a possible D gene (5 bases). Per germline, CDR1 MNHEY and CDR2 SVGAGI. This CDR3 contains 12 residues. The V end was cut by 3 bases, the J end by 6 bases, with 8 bases between. In DNA, the CDR3 is TGTGCCAGCAGTTATGTAGGGGCTGAAGCTTTCTTT. Protein sequence: CASSYVGAEAFF.

This clonotype showed up many times. This sequence joins TRBV5-1 and TRBJ1-1; a weak D match, TRBD1 (5 bases). V lost 0 bases and J lost 1, with 13 bases in between. This CDR3 has 16 residues. CDR1 and CDR2 from the germline V gene are SGHRS and YFSETQ. CDR3 sequence reads: CASSLDPGRENTEAFF. CDR3 sequence (DNA): TGCGCCAGCAGCTTGGACCCGGGACGTGAGAACACTGAAGCTTTCTTT. The variable domain in full, with the rest retrieved from reference TRBV5-1 and TRBJ1-1, is KAGVTQTPRYLIKTRGQQVTLSCSPISGHRSVSWYQQTPGQGLQFLFEYFSETQRNKGNFPGRFSGRQFSNSRSEMNVSTLELGDSALYLCASSLDPGRENTEAFFGQGTRLTVV.

The chain links TRBV11-2 to TRBJ2-5, with D possibly called TRBD1 or TRBD2 (5 bases each). Germline V gene data show CDR1 as SGHAT and CDR2 as FQNNGV. Trimming removed 2 bases from V and 5 bases from J, with 9 bases in between. The CDR3 covers 13 residues. The CDR3 DNA reads TGTGCCAGCAGCTTAAGGGGCGGGGAGACCCAGTACTTC. This sequence encodes CASSLRGGETQYF. The entire variable domain, with the rest obtained from reference TRBV11-2 and TRBJ2-5, is as follows: EAGVAQSPRYKIIEKRQSVAFWCNPISGHATLYWYQQILGQGPKLLIQFQNNGVVDDSQLPKDRFSAERLKGVDSTLKIQPAKLEDSAVYLCASSLRGGETQYFGPGTRLLVL.

This clonotype was detected only once. V is TRBV28 and J is TRBJ2-7, with 8 bases matching TRBD2. The CDR3 loop spans 14 amino acids. The germline gives CDR1 MDHEN, CDR2 SYDVKM. Trimming removed 6 bases from V and 3 bases from J; junction bases left unmatched: 7. Here the CDR3 reads CASSSGSLFYEQYF. The CDR3, as DNA: TGTGCCAGCAGCAGCGGGAGCCTTTTCTACGAGCAGTACTTC.

This clonotype was found many times. The V and J genes are TRBV29-1 and TRBJ1-2; D unclear. Germline V CDR1 and CDR2: SQVTM, ANQGSEA. V lost 3 bases and J lost 11, with 10 bases in between. The length of the CDR3 is 10 residues. CDR3 DNA sequence: TGCAGCGTTGACGGCGGGGAGTACACCTTC. It encodes CSVDGGEYTF.

The table lists this clonotype with many counts. The rearrangement uses TRBV6-2 or TRBV6-3 and TRBJ2-7, with a weak D call TRBD2 (6 bases). V shed 6 bases and J shed 6 bases, with 15 bases lying between them. Germline V gene sequence: CDR1 MNHEY, CDR2 SVGEGT. CDR3 length: 13 residues. The CDR3 sequence: CASSKGETSEQYF. CDR3 DNA: TGTGCCAGCAGCAAGGGAGAGACTAGCGAGCAGTACTTC.

This chain links TRBV5-1 with TRBJ1-6, with D hard to call. CDR1 SGHRS and CDR2 YFSETQ come from the germline V gene. This CDR3 region has 13 residues. Between the trimmed V and J ends, which lost 2 bases and 8 bases, there was a span of 8 bases. The CDR3 DNA follows: TGCGCCAGCAGCTTAACTAACGATTCACCCCTCCACTTT. The encoded protein is CASSLTNDSPLHF.

The gene calls are TRBV28 and TRBJ1-2; the D gene is possibly TRBD1 (5 bases). The germline gives CDR1 MDHEN, CDR2 SYDVKM. V dropped 5 bases and J dropped 4 bases, with 14 bases sitting between them. CDR3 length equals 14 residues. CDR3: CASSLVGVAYGYTF. DNA of the CDR3: TGTGCCAGCAGTCTCGTGGGGGTGGCCTATGGCTACACCTTC.